One sample yielded the 22 T cell receptor beta chains listed below, sequenced in a study of T cell responses to AZD1222 COVID-19 vaccine. Sequencing was performed with immunoSEQ multiplex PCR; in TCRdb, only in-frame clones are kept and a portion is missing. The table has some 200,000 clones, approximately 93% seen once. The source was peripheral blood, collected 28 days after the second AZD1222 dose. The receptors come from an adult who received the AZD1222 COVID-19 vaccine.

The J gene is TRBJ1-1, the V gene TRBV28; unclear D gene. This CDR3 region has 13 residues. Looked up from germline, CDR1 is MDHEN and CDR2 is SYDVKM. Trimming shortened V by 2 bases and J by 5 bases, and 9 bases separated the two germline ends. CDR3 sequence: CASSLVGSTEAFF. CDR3 DNA sequence: TGTGCCAGCAGTTTAGTGGGGAGTACTGAAGCTTTCTTT. Drawing the rest from reference TRBV28 and TRBJ1-1, the complete variable domain is DVKVTQSSRYLVKRTGEKVFLECVQDMDHENMFWYRQDPGLGLRLIYFSYDVKMKEKGDIPEGYSVSREKKERFSLILESASTNQTSMYLCASSLVGSTEAFFGQGTRLTVV.

This sequence joins TRBV6-2 or TRBV6-3 and TRBJ1-5; 7 bases line up with TRBD1. This CDR3 contains 11 residues. V shed 6 bases and J 11 bases; nucleotides not matched to a gene: 4. CDR1 is MNHEY and CDR2 is SVGEGT in the germline V gene. CDR3 sequence reads: CASSQGGAQHF. CDR3 coding DNA: TGTGCCAGCAGCCAGGGGGGGGCCCAGCATTTT.

The V call is TRBV27, the J call TRBJ1-6; D remains unclear. This CDR3 has 14 residues. Germline V gene data show CDR1 as MNHEY and CDR2 as SMNVEV (reference sequence). V lost 7 bases, J lost 8 bases, and 15 bases lay in between. The CDR3 DNA is TGTGCCAGCAACGCACGGGCTTCTCATTCACCCCTCCACTTT. Amino acid sequence: CASNARASHSPLHF.

The V call is TRBV7-3, the J call TRBJ2-5; D possibly corresponds to TRBD1 (6 bases). Trimming removed 5 bases at V and 5 bases at J, with 21 bases between. Germline CDR1 is SGHTA and CDR2 is FQGTGA. The CDR3 extends over 16 amino acids. DNA of the CDR3: TGTGCCAGCAGCCAACTCCCACAGGGTATAGGGGAGACCCAGTACTTC. Its translation: CASSQLPQGIGETQYF. Complete variable domain (other parts from reference TRBV7-3 and TRBJ2-5): GAGVSQTPSNKVTEKGKYVELRCDPISGHTALYWYRQSLGQGPEFLIYFQGTGAADDSGLPNDRFFAVRPEGSVSTLKIQRTERGDSAVYLCASSQLPQGIGETQYFGPGTRLLVL.

This clone is a singleton in its sample. The gene calls are TRBV24-1 and TRBJ2-1, with 10 positions matching TRBD2. CDR3 length: 15 residues. Germline lookup yields CDR1 KGHDR and CDR2 SFDVKD. Trimming cost V 7 bases and J 5 bases; bases outside gene matches: 7. The CDR3 bases are TGTGCCACCAGGAGTAGCGGGAGGACCAACAATGAGCAGTTCTTC. Translation gives CATRSSGRTNNEQFF.

The V gene is TRBV7-3, the J gene TRBJ2-1; 7 nucleotides match TRBD2. The CDR3 runs to 15 residues. With V trimmed by 5 bases and J by 5 bases, 9 bases remained unmatched. Germline CDR1 SGHTA, CDR2 FQGTGA. The CDR3 is CASSPQWLADNEQFF. The CDR3 coding sequence is TGTGCCAGCAGCCCCCAGTGGCTAGCGGACAATGAGCAGTTCTTC. The full variable domain, completed using reference TRBV7-3 and TRBJ2-1, is GAGVSQTPSNKVTEKGKYVELRCDPISGHTALYWYRQSLGQGPEFLIYFQGTGAADDSGLPNDRFFAVRPEGSVSTLKIQRTERGDSAVYLCASSPQWLADNEQFFGPGTRLTVL.

The chain is built from TRBV7-3 and TRBJ2-1; TRBD2 matches 7 bases. There are 15 residues in the CDR3. The V gene end was trimmed by 0 bases and the J gene end by 5 bases; junction bases not matched to a gene: 4. Germline CDR1 and CDR2: SGHTA and FQGTGA. CDR3: CASSLTRETHNEQFF. The CDR3 bases are TGTGCCAGCAGCTTAACGCGGGAGACCCACAATGAGCAGTTCTTC.

The chain carries TRBV6-2 or TRBV6-3 and TRBJ1-2, with D perhaps matching TRBD1 (5 bases). CDR3 length: 14 amino acids. The V end was cut by 6 bases, the J end by 2 bases, with 13 bases between. Germline lookup yields CDR1 MNHEY and CDR2 SVGEGT. In DNA, the CDR3 is TGTGCCAGCAGCCCCGGGACGGCAAACTATGGCTACACCTTC. Translation gives CASSPGTANYGYTF.

This clone has a single count. This chain links TRBV5-1 with TRBJ2-2; 13 nucleotides line up with TRBD2. There are 15 residues in the CDR3. CDR1 is SGHRS and CDR2 is YFSETQ in the germline V gene. Losses at the gene ends were 7 bases for V and 6 bases for J; bases not matched to a gene: 6. CDR3 sequence (DNA): TGCGCCAGCCGCGGACTAGCGGGAGAGGCCGGGGAGCTGTTTTTT. This encodes CASRGLAGEAGELFF.

The chain joins TRBV3-1 (or the pseudogene TRBV3-2) to TRBJ2-2; D not certain. CDR1 and CDR2 from the germline V gene are LGHDT and YNNKEL (reference sequence). V shed 0 bases and J shed 3 bases, with 14 bases lying between them. CDR3 length: 17 residues. DNA for the CDR3: TGTGCCAGCAGCCAAGATCGAATAGCTCGGGACACCGGGGAGCTGTTTTTT. Translation: CASSQDRIARDTGELFF.

The V call is TRBV5-1, the J call TRBJ1-2, with D perhaps matching TRBD1 (6 bases). With 5 bases removed from V and 8 bases from J, the gap between germline ends came to 16 bases. Germline V CDR1 and CDR2: SGHRS, YFSETQ. This CDR3 has 13 residues. This CDR3 reads CASRPQGIGGYTF. The CDR3 region has the DNA TGCGCCAGCAGACCGCAGGGGATTGGCGGCTACACCTTC.

The V gene is TRBV21-1, the J gene TRBJ2-5; the table gives TRBD1 as D, unverified against the DNA. TRBV21-1 counts as a pseudogene. This CDR3 is 15 amino acids long. The DNA of the CDR3 is TGTGCCAGCAGACCAATCCCAGGGTCGCGAGAGACCCAGTACTTC. Residues: CASRPIPGSRETQYF.

V gene TRBV3-1 (or the pseudogene TRBV3-2) combines with J gene TRBJ1-4; D is possibly TRBD1 (6 bases). The V gene lost 5 bases and the J gene lost 7 bases, with 11 bases spanning the gap. CDR3 length: 13 amino acids. Germline V gene sequence: CDR1 LGHDT, CDR2 YNNKEL (reference sequence). The CDR3 nucleotides read TGTGCCAGCAGCGGGCGAGGGGGTGAAAAACTGTTTTTT. This gives the protein CASSGRGGEKLFF.

Here the CDR3 DNA reads TGTGCCATCCGAAGGGGGACTAATTATGGCGGCTACACCTTC. It specifies CAIRRGTNYGGYTF. The gene calls are TRBV28 and TRBJ1-2; possible D gene TRBD1, 6 bases. V dropped 10 bases and J dropped 8 bases, with 23 bases sitting between them. CDR3 length: 14 residues. Germline V gene data show CDR1 as MDHEN and CDR2 as SYDVKM.

The rearrangement links TRBV5-1 to TRBJ1-5; tentatively, D is TRBD1 (6 bases). The CDR3 has 13 amino acids. Trimming took 0 bases from V and 11 from J, leaving 12 bases between them. Germline V gene sequence: CDR1 SGHRS, CDR2 YFSETQ. The DNA of the CDR3 is TGCGCCAGCAGCTTGGCTACAGGGTTTACCCAGCATTTT. Its protein is CASSLATGFTQHF.

The rearrangement joins TRBV5-4 to TRBJ1-2, with TRBD1 matching over 8 bases. The CDR3 totals 15 residues. Per germline, CDR1 SGHNT and CDR2 YYREEE (reference sequence). V gave up 4 bases and J gave up 3 bases; unmatched junction bases: 8. The CDR3 region is CASSVGQVVYYGYTF. The CDR3, as DNA: TGTGCCAGCAGCGTGGGACAGGTAGTTTACTATGGCTACACCTTC.

The CDR3 protein is CASSARDLQYF. The CDR3 bases are TGTGCCAGCAGTGCCCGGGACTTGCAGTACTTC. The rearrangement uses TRBV2 and TRBJ2-7, with a weak D call TRBD2 (6 bases). The V end lost 4 bases, the J end lost 9 bases, and 10 bases lay between the germline ends. From germline, CDR1 is SNHLY and CDR2 FYNNEI. The CDR3 spans 11 residues.

The chain combines TRBV30 with TRBJ1-2; D unclear. The CDR3 is made up of 12 amino acids. CDR1 is GTSNPN, CDR2 SVGIG, per germline (reference sequence). V lost 2 bases, J lost 2 bases, and 6 bases lay in between. CDR3 in DNA: TGTGCCTGGAGTCGCGGGAACTATGGCTACACCTTC. As protein: CAWSRGNYGYTF.

The chain is built from TRBV9 and TRBJ2-1, with D possibly TRBD1 on 7 matching bases. The germline gives CDR1 SGDLS, CDR2 YYNGEE. This CDR3 has 15 amino acids. With 3 bases removed from V and 5 bases from J, the gap between germline ends came to 15 bases. The CDR3 protein is CASSGQGGRNNEQFF. Written as DNA, the CDR3 is TGTGCCAGCAGCGGCCAGGGGGGCAGAAACAATGAGCAGTTCTTC.

The chain combines TRBV4-1 with TRBJ2-1; D gene unclear. V was trimmed by 0 bases and J by 9 bases, leaving 9 bases between them. CDR3 length: 13 residues. The germline gives CDR1 MGHRA, CDR2 YSYEKL. In DNA, the CDR3 is TGCGCCAGCAGCCAAGACCGTGGGGTTGAGCAGTTCTTC. Its translation: CASSQDRGVEQFF.

The chain carries TRBV11-2 and TRBJ2-7, with TRBD2 identical over 10 bases. With 4 bases clipped from V and 2 bases from J, the junction kept 11 bases outside the gene matches. The CDR3 is made up of 17 amino acids. Germline CDR1 is SGHAT and CDR2 is FQNNGV. The CDR3 DNA reads as TGTGCCAGCAGCTATTCAGTAATAGCGGGAGGAGCCTACGAGCAGTACTTC. Its protein is CASSYSVIAGGAYEQYF.

V and J are TRBV24-1 and TRBJ2-3; 7 bases map to TRBD1. V shed 4 bases and J 2 bases; nucleotides not matched to a gene: 5. Germline CDR1 and CDR2: KGHDR and SFDVKD. The CDR3 has 15 amino acids. CDR3 nucleotide sequence: TGTGCCACCAGTGACACCAGGGGGTACACAGATACGCAGTATTTT. Translated: CATSDTRGYTDTQYF.